This T cell receptor beta chain was identified during a study of T cells in Graves' hyperthyroidism and ophthalmopathy. This clonotype has at least ten counts. From germline, CDR1 is SGHTA and CDR2 FQGNSA. The CDR3 runs 13 residues. V lost 5 bases and J lost 1, with 8 bases in between. Amplified TCR beta CDR3 regions came from RNA transcripts. An initial round of RT-PCR targeting the TCR CDR3 relied on the HTBI primer set. TCRdb independently ran MiXCR on the multiplex PCR reads; one entry per CDR3 protein. The sample shows hundreds of thousands of distinct CDR3 sequences, around 15% of them seen only once. Diagnoses used clinical symptoms, serum thyroxine and TRAb, thyroid ultrasound and orbital computed tomography. Out of roughly 9.1 ml of fresh peripheral blood came the PBMCs.

The receptor was isolated from a woman in her 30s with Graves' hyperthyroidism. The sample was blood. J is TRBJ2-5 and V is TRBV7-2; no clear D gene. The CDR3 bases are TGTACCAGCAGCCCGCCCCTCCAAGAGACCCAGTACTTC. Translated, it gives CTSSPPLQETQYF. Using reference TRBV7-2 and TRBJ2-5 for the parts outside the CDR3, the full variable domain is GAGVSQSPSNKVTEKGKDVELRCDPISGHTALYWYRQSLGQGLEFLIYFQGNSAPDKSGLPSDRFSAERTGGSVSTLTIQRTQQEDSAVYLCTSSPPLQETQYFGPGTRLLVL.